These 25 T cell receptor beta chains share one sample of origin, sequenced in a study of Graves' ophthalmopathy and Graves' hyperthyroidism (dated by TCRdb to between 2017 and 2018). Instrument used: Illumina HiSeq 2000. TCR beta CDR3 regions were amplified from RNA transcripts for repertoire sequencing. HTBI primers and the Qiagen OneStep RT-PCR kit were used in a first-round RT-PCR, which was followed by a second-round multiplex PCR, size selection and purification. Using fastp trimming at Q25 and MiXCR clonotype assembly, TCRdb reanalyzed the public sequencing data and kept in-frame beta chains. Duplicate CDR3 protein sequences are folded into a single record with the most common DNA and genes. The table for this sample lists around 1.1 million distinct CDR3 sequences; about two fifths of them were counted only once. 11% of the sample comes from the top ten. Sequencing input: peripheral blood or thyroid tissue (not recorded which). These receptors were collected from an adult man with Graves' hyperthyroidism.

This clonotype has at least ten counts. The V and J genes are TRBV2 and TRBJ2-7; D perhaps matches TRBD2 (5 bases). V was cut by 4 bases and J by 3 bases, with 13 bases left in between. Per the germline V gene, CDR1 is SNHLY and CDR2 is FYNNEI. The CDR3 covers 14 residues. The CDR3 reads CASSVRAGHYEQYF. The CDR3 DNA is TGTGCCAGCAGTGTAAGGGCGGGTCACTACGAGCAGTACTTC.

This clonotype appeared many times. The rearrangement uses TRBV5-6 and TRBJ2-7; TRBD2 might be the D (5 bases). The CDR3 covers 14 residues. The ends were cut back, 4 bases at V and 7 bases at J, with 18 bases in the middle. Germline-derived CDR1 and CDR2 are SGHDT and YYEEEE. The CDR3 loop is CASSASFLSGEQYF. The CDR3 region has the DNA TGTGCCAGCAGCGCAAGCTTTCTGTCGGGAGAGCAGTACTTC. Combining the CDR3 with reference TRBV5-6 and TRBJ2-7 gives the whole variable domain DAGVTQSPTHLIKTRGQQVTLRCSPKSGHDTVSWYQQALGQGPQFIFQYYEEEERQRGNFPDRFSGHQFPNYSSELNVNALLLGDSALYLCASSASFLSGEQYFGPGTRLTVT.

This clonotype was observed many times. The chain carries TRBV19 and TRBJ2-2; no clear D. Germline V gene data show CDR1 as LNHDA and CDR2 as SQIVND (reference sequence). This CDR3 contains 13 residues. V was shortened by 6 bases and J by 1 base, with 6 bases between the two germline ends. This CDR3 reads CASRDVNTGELFF. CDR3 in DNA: TGTGCCAGTAGGGACGTGAACACCGGGGAGCTGTTTTTT.

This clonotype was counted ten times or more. CDR3 amino acids: CASSSRRDRVDEQYF. The CDR3 nucleotides read TGTGCCAGCAGCTCCCGACGGGACAGGGTGGACGAGCAGTACTTC. The gene calls are TRBV7-2 and TRBJ2-7; 9 bases line up with TRBD1. V shed 4 bases, J shed 5 bases, and the junction held 9 bases outside the gene matches. The CDR3 covers 15 residues. Germline V CDR1 and CDR2: SGHTA, FQGNSA.

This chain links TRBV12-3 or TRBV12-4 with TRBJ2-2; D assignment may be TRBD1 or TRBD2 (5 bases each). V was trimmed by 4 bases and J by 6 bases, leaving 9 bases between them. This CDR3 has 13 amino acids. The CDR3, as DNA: TGTGCCAGCAGTTCGGGGACCGCCGGGGAGCTGTTTTTT. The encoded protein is CASSSGTAGELFF.

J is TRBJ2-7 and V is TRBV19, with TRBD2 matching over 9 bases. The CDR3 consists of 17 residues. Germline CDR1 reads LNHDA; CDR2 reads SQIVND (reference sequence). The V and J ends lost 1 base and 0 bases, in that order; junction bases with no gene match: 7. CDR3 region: CASSIAKTSGSSYEQYF. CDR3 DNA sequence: TGTGCCAGTAGTATAGCTAAGACTAGCGGAAGCTCCTACGAGCAGTACTTC.

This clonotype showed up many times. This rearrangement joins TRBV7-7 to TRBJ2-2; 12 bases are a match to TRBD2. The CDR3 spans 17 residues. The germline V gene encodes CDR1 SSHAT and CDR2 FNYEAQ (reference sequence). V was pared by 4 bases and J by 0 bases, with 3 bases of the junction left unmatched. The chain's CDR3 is CASSSGTSGSNTGELFF. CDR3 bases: TGTGCCAGCAGCTCCGGGACTAGCGGGTCGAACACCGGGGAGCTGTTTTTT.

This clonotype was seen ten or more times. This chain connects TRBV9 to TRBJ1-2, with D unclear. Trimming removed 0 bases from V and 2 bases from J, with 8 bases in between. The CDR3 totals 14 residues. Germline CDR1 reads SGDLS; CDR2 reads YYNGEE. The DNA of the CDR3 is TGTGCCAGCAGCGTAGCGGGAAAGAACTATGGCTACACCTTC. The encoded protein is CASSVAGKNYGYTF.

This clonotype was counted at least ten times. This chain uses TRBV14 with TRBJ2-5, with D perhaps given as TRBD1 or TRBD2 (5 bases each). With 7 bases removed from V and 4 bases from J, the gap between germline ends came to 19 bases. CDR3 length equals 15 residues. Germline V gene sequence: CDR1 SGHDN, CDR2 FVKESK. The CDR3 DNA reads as TGTGCCAGCATTACCGTCGGGGACGGTGGAGAGACCCAGTACTTC. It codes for CASITVGDGGETQYF.

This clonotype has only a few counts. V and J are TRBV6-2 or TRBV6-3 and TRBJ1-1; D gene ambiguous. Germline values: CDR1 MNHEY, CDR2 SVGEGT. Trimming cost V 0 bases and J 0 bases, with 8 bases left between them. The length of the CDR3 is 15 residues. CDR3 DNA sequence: TGTGCCAGCAGTTACTCTTGGGGTATGAACACTGAAGCTTTCTTT. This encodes CASSYSWGMNTEAFF.

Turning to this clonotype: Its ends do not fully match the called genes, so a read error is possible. CDR3 sequence reads: CTSSLVVRAFF. In DNA form, the CDR3 reads TGTACCAGCAGCTTAGTAGTGAGAGCTTTCTTT. V usage is TRBV11-2 and J usage is TRBJ1-1; D gene unclear. The germline V gene has CDR1 SGHAT and CDR2 FQNNGV. The CDR3 is 11 residues long.

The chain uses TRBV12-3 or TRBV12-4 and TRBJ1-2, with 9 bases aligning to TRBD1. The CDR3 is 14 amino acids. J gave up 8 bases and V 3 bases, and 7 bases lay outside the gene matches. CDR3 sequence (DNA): TGTGCCAGCAGTTTGTCACAGGGGGCTAAGGGCTACACCTTC. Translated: CASSLSQGAKGYTF.

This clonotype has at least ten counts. The CDR3 DNA reads as TGTGCCATCAGTCCAGGGACAGGGCAAGAGACCCAGTACTTC. Protein sequence: CAISPGTGQETQYF. V gene TRBV10-3 combines with J gene TRBJ2-5, with 9 bases aligning to TRBD1. The trim removed 5 bases at V and 2 bases at J, leaving 3 bases unmatched. Per germline, CDR1 ENHRY and CDR2 SYGVKD. The CDR3 consists of 14 residues.

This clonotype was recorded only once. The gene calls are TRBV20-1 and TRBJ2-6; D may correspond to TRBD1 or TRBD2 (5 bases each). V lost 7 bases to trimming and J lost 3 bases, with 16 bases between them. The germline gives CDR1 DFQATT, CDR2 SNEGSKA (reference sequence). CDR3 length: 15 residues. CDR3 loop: CSEVGRGVGANVLTF. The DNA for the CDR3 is TGCAGTGAAGTGGGACGAGGGGTTGGGGCCAACGTCCTGACTTTC.

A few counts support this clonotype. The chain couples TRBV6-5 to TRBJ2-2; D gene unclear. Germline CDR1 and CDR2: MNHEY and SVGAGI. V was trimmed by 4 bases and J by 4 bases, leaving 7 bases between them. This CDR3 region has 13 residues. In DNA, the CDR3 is TGTGCCAGCAGTTCACTACTCACCGGGGAGCTGTTTTTT. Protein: CASSSLLTGELFF.

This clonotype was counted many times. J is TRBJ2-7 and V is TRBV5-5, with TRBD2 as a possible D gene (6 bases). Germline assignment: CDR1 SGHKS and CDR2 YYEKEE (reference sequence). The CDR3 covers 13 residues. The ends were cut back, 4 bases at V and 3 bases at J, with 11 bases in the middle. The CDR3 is CASSVSGLYEQYF. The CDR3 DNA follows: TGTGCCAGCAGCGTGTCGGGACTCTACGAGCAGTACTTC.

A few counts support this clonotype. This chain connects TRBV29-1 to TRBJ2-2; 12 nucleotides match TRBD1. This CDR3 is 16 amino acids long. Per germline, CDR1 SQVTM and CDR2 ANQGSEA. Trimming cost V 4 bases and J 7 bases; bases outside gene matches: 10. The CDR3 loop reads CSVVAMGQGAFGELFF. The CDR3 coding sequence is TGCAGCGTTGTGGCGATGGGACAGGGGGCATTCGGGGAGCTGTTTTTT.

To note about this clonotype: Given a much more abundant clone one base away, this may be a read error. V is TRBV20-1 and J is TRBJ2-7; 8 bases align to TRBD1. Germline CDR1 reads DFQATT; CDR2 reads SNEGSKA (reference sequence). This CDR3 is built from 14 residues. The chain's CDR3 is CSAVRTGSIYEQCF. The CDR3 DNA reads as TGCAGTGCTGTAAGGACAGGGAGTATCTACGAGCAGTGCTTC.

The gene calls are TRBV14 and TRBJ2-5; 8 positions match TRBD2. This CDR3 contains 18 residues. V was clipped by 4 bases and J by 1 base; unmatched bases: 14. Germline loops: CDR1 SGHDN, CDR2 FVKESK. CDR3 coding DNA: TGTGCCAGCAGCCCACTACCTGGTAGGGCGGGAGGCCAAGAGACCCAGTACTTC. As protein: CASSPLPGRAGGQETQYF.

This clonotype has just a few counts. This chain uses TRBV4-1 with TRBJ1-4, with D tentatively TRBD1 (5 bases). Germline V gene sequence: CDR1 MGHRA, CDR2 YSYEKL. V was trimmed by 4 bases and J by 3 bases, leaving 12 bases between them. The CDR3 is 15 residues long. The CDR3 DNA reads TGCGCCAGCAGCCTGAAGGCGGGGGCTAATGAAAAACTGTTTTTT. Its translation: CASSLKAGANEKLFF.

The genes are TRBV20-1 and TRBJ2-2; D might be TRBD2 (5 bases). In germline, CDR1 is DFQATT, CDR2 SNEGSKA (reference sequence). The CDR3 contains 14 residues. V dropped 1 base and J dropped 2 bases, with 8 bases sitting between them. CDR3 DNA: TGCAGTGCTAGAGTAGCGCTAAACACCGGGGAGCTGTTTTTT. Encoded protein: CSARVALNTGELFF.

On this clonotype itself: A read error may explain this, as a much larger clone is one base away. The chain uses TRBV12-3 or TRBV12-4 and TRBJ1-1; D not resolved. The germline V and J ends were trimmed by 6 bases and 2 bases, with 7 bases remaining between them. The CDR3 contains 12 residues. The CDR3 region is CASRPFNTEAFF. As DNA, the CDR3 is TGTGCCAGCAGGCCCTTTAACACTGAAGCTTTCTTT.

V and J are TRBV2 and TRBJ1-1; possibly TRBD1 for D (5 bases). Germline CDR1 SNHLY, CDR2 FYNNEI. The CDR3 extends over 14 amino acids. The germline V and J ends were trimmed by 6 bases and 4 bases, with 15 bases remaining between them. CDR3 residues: CASRDWGGGTEAFF. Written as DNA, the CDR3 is TGTGCCAGCAGAGACTGGGGGGGAGGCACTGAAGCTTTCTTT.

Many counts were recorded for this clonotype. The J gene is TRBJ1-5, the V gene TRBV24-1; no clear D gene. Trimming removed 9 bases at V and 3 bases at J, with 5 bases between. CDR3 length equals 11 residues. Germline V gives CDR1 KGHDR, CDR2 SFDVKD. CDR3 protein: CATGLNQPQHF. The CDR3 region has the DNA TGTGCCACCGGCCTCAATCAGCCCCAGCATTTT.

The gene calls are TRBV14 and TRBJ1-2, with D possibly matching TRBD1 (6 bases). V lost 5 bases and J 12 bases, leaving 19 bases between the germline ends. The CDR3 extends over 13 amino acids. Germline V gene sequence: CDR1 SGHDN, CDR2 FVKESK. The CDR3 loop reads CASSYTGTSGNTF. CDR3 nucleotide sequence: TGTGCCAGCAGCTACACCGGGACATCTGGAAACACCTTC.